A selection of T cell receptor beta chains follows, all from one sample in a study of cytomegalovirus exposure and HLA in healthy donors. Profiling relied on immunoSEQ multiplex PCR, and the TCRdb table lists in-frame clones only, not all of them. This sample lists about 130,000 clones; its ten largest clones have over 1.5%. Sequenced: PBMCs. The receptors were sampled from a middle-aged woman in good health and CMV-seropositive. Both conserved end residues are part of each CDR3. D genes are given only for firm matches.

d_gene: TRBD2; v_gene: TRBV19; j_gene: TRBJ2-5; len: 16; CDR3nt: TGTGCCAGTAGTACCCCGGGACTAGGCGGGGAAGAGACCCAGTACTTC; CDR3aa: CASSTPGLGGEETQYF
d_gene: TRBD1; v_gene: TRBV12-5; j_gene: TRBJ2-2; len: 20; CDR3nt: TGTGCTAGTGGTTTGGTCCAACGACAGGGCCTTCACACGAACACCGGGGAGCTGTTTTTT; CDR3aa: CASGLVQRQGLHTNTGELFF
d_gene: TRBD2; v_gene: TRBV7-6; j_gene: TRBJ2-1; len: 20; CDR3nt: TGTGCCAGCAGCCTCAATCCAGGGGACCCAGGGACTAGCGGGTACAATGAGCAGTTCTTC; CDR3aa: CASSLNPGDPGTSGYNEQFF
d_gene: .; v_gene: TRBV15; j_gene: TRBJ2-7; len: 13; CDR3nt: TGTGCCACCAGATCGTTAACTCGCTACGAGCAGTACTTC; CDR3aa: CATRSLTRYEQYF
d_gene: .; v_gene: TRBV30; j_gene: TRBJ2-7; len: 11; CDR3nt: TGTGCCTGGGGGACTGGATACGAGCAGTACTTC; CDR3aa: CAWGTGYEQYF
d_gene: .; v_gene: TRBV5-6; j_gene: TRBJ1-3; len: 15; CDR3nt: TGTGCCAGCAGCTTGGATCCAACCCGGGGAAACACCATATATTTT; CDR3aa: CASSLDPTRGNTIYF
d_gene: .; v_gene: TRBV6-5; j_gene: TRBJ1-4; len: 14; CDR3nt: TGTGCCAGCAGTTACACCCCCAGCGGGGAAAAACTGTTTTTT; CDR3aa: CASSYTPSGEKLFF
d_gene: TRBD2; v_gene: TRBV7-2; j_gene: TRBJ2-1; len: 15; CDR3nt: TGTGCCAGCAGCCCGCTAGCGGGAGGGCCCGATGAGCAGTTCTTC; CDR3aa: CASSPLAGGPDEQFF
d_gene: .; v_gene: TRBV9; j_gene: TRBJ2-5; len: 15; CDR3nt: TGTGCCAGCAGCGTGGAGGGGGACAGACAAGAGACCCAGTACTTC; CDR3aa: CASSVEGDRQETQYF
d_gene: .; v_gene: TRBV2; j_gene: TRBJ1-1; len: 16; CDR3nt: TGTGCCAGCAGTTACAGGGAGTTAGGGGGGGACACTGAAGCTTTCTTT; CDR3aa: CASSYRELGGDTEAFF
d_gene: TRBD2; v_gene: TRBV29-1; j_gene: TRBJ2-1; len: 13; CDR3nt: TGCAGCGTTGAAGGACTAGCGGGAACTGAGCAGTTCTTC; CDR3aa: CSVEGLAGTEQFF
d_gene: TRBD1; v_gene: TRBV19; j_gene: TRBJ1-1; len: 15; CDR3nt: TGTGCCTGTAGTTCTCACAGGGGTAAGAGGACTGAAGCTTTCTTT; CDR3aa: CACSSHRGKRTEAFF
d_gene: .; v_gene: TRBV6-5; j_gene: TRBJ1-3; len: 12; CDR3nt: TGTGCCAGCAGTTCAGTTGGAAACACCATATATTTT; CDR3aa: CASSSVGNTIYF
d_gene: .; v_gene: TRBV29-1; j_gene: TRBJ2-2; len: 14; CDR3nt: TGCAGCGTTGATTCCCCAGGGTCGGCCGGGGAGCTGTTTTTT; CDR3aa: CSVDSPGSAGELFF
d_gene: TRBD2; v_gene: TRBV19; j_gene: TRBJ2-1; len: 17; CDR3nt: TGTGCCAGTAGTATAGGGACTAGCGGAAGCTCCTACAATGAGCAGTTCTTC; CDR3aa: CASSIGTSGSSYNEQFF
d_gene: .; v_gene: TRBV19; j_gene: TRBJ2-2; len: 16; CDR3nt: TGTGCCAGTAGTAAAATGAGCCAGGGTGGACCCGGGGAGCTGTTTTTT; CDR3aa: CASSKMSQGGPGELFF